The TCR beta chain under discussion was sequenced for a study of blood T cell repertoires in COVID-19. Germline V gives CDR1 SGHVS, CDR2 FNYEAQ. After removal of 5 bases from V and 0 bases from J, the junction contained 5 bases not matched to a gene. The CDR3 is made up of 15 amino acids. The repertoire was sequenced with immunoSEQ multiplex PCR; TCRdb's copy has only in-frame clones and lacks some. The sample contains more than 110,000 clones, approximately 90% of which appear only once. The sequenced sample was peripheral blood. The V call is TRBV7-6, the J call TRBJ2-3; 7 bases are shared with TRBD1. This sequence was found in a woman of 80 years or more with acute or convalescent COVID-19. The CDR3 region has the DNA TGTGCCAGCAGCCTGCCGGGACAGAGCACAGATACGCAGTATTTT. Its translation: CASSLPGQSTDTQYF.